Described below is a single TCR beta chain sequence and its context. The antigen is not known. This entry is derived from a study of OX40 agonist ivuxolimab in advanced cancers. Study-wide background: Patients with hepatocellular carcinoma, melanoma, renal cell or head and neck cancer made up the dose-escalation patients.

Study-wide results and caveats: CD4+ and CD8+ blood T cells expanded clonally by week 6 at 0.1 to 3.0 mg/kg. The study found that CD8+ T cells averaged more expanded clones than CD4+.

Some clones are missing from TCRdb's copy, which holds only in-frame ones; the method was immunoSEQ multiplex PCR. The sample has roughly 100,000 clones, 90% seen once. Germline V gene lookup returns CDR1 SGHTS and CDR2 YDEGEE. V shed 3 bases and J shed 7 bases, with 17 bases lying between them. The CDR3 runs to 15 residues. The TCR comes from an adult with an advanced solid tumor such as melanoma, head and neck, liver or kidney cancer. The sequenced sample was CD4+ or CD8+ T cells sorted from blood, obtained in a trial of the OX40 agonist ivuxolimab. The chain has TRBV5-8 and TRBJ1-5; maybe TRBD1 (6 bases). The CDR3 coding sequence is TGTGCCAGCAGCTCAATTACAGGGCTCGGCCAGCCCCAGCATTTT. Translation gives CASSSITGLGQPQHF.